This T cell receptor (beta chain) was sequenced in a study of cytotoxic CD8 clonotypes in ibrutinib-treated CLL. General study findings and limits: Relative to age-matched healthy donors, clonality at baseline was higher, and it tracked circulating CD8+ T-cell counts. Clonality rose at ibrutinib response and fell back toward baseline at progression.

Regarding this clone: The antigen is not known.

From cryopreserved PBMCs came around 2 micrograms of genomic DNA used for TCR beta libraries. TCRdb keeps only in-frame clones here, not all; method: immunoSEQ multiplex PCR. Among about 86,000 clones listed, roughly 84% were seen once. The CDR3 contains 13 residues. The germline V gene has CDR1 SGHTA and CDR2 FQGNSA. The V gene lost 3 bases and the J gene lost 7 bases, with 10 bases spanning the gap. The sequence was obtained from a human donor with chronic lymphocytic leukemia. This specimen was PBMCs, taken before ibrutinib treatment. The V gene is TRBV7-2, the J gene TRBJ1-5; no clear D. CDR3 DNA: TGTGCCAGCAGCTTCTCTCTGGAGCAGCCCCAGCATTTT. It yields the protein CASSFSLEQPQHF.